This passage covers 13 T cell receptor beta chains from one sample sequenced in a study of T cells in Graves' hyperthyroidism and ophthalmopathy. There were TCR beta CDR3 regions amplified from RNA transcripts. The TCR CDR3 was amplified in a first-round RT-PCR using the HTBI primer set. MiXCR, applied by TCRdb to the multiplex PCR reads, yields one record per CDR3 protein. Found here are 540,000 or so distinct CDR3 sequences, under 60% of them singletons; the top ten hold around 17%. The sequencing sample was made of peripheral blood or thyroid tissue (not recorded which). These receptors came from an adult woman with Graves' disease, either hyperthyroidism or ophthalmopathy (not recorded which).

The CDR3 DNA sequence: TGTGCCAGCAGTGAGGGGGACAGGGCGGAGACCCAGTACTTC. This sequence encodes CASSEGDRAETQYF. The V call is TRBV2, the J call TRBJ2-5; the match to TRBD1 covers 9 bases. The V and J ends lost 3 bases and 5 bases, in that order; junction bases with no gene match: 4. The germline CDR1 and CDR2 sequences are SNHLY and FYNNEI. The CDR3 extends over 14 amino acids. Based on the CDR3 plus reference TRBV2 and TRBJ2-5, the full variable domain is EPEVTQTPSHQVTQMGQEVILRCVPISNHLYFYWYRQILGQKVEFLVSFYNNEISEKSEIFDDQFSVERPDGSNFTLKIRSTKLEDSAMYFCASSEGDRAETQYFGPGTRLLVL.

This sequence joins TRBV20-1 and TRBJ2-6; no firm D call. From germline, CDR1 is DFQATT and CDR2 SNEGSKA (reference sequence). Between the trimmed V and J ends, which lost 5 bases and 0 bases, there was a span of 8 bases. The CDR3 loop spans 14 amino acids. CDR3 in amino acids: CSALVGSGANVLTF. The CDR3 nucleotides are TGCAGTGCTTTAGTGGGCTCTGGGGCCAACGTCCTGACTTTC.

This clonotype came up many times. This sequence joins TRBV6-2 or TRBV6-3 and TRBJ1-2; 7 nucleotides line up with TRBD1. The CDR3 is 16 amino acids. Germline CDR1 reads MNHEY; CDR2 reads SVGEGT. With 6 bases clipped from V and 7 bases from J, the junction kept 17 bases outside the gene matches. CDR3: CASSLPAGGQASGYTF. CDR3 nucleotides: TGTGCCAGCAGCCTCCCAGCAGGGGGGCAGGCGAGTGGCTACACCTTC.

In this sample, this clonotype turned up many times. V and J are TRBV20-1 and TRBJ1-5, with 8 bases lining up with TRBD1. The germline V gene has CDR1 DFQATT and CDR2 SNEGSKA (reference sequence). J was trimmed by 1 base and V by 6 bases; bases with no gene match: 5. The CDR3 consists of 14 residues. The CDR3 DNA sequence: TGCAGTGCCTATGACAGGGGAAGCAATCAGCCCCAGCATTTT. Its protein is CSAYDRGSNQPQHF.

This clonotype came up a few times. The V call is TRBV10-3, the J call TRBJ1-2; D is undetermined. Trimming removed 2 bases at V and 8 bases at J, with 9 bases between. The CDR3 consists of 12 residues. CDR1 is ENHRY and CDR2 is SYGVKD in the germline V gene. CDR3 nucleotides: TGTGCCATCAGTGAGGGGCCAACGGGCTACACCTTC. It codes for CAISEGPTGYTF.

The sample holds a few counts of this clonotype. CDR3 in amino acids: CSVEDSGTVRAGSLAPEKDRELFF. CDR3 nucleotide sequence: TGCAGCGTTGAAGATTCGGGTACAGTCCGGGCAGGGAGTCTCGCCCCAGAGAAAGACCGGGAGCTGTTTTTT. This rearrangement joins TRBV29-1 to TRBJ2-2, with D perhaps TRBD1 or TRBD2 (5 bases each). Germline V lookup: CDR1 SQVTM, CDR2 ANQGSEA. The CDR3 runs 24 residues. V was cut by 0 bases and J by 9 bases, with 44 bases left in between.

The V gene is TRBV4-3, the J gene TRBJ2-7, with no clear D. This CDR3 is built from 14 residues. Trimming took off 1 base at V and 0 bases at J, with 7 bases between the two ends. Germline V gene data show CDR1 as LGHNA and CDR2 as YSLEER. The CDR3 nucleotides are TGCGCCAGCAGCCAAGCAGCGAGCTCCTACGAGCAGTACTTC. It codes for CASSQAASSYEQYF.

J is TRBJ2-7 and V is TRBV30; D perhaps matches TRBD2 (5 bases). Germline values: CDR1 GTSNPN, CDR2 SVGIG (reference sequence). With 2 bases removed from V and 1 base from J, the gap between germline ends came to 9 bases. CDR3 length: 13 amino acids. CDR3 nucleotide sequence: TGTGCCTGGAGTATGGGGAGATCCTACGAGCAGTACTTC. Its translation: CAWSMGRSYEQYF.

The chain is built from TRBV7-2 and TRBJ2-5; TRBD2 matches at 7 bases. Per the germline V gene, CDR1 is SGHTA and CDR2 is FQGNSA. CDR3 length equals 13 residues. V lost 2 bases to trimming and J lost 7 bases; unmatched junction nucleotides: 4. The CDR3 nucleotides read TGTGCCAGCAGCTTATTGGGGGGGTGGACCCAGTACTTC. Its protein is CASSLLGGWTQYF.

This clonotype was recorded at least ten times. The V and J genes are TRBV20-1 and TRBJ1-6, with D maybe TRBD1 (6 bases). The V end was cut by 6 bases, the J end by 14 bases, with 17 bases between. The CDR3 extends over 12 amino acids. CDR1 is DFQATT, CDR2 SNEGSKA, per germline (reference sequence). In DNA, the CDR3 is TGCAGTGCGGGAACGGGGACACGCGCCCTCCACTTT. It encodes CSAGTGTRALHF.

V and J are TRBV10-1 and TRBJ2-5; either TRBD1 or TRBD2 may supply D (6 bases each). Trimming pared 6 bases from V and 1 base from J, leaving 18 bases between. Germline CDR1 is WNHNN and CDR2 is SYGVQD (reference sequence). CDR3 length: 16 residues. CDR3 amino acids: CASSDNKGGTQETQYF. The DNA of the CDR3 is TGCGCCAGCAGCGACAACAAGGGGGGTACCCAAGAGACCCAGTACTTC.

There are many counts of this clonotype. The gene calls are TRBV6-6 and TRBJ2-7; D possibly corresponds to TRBD2 (6 bases). The V gene's germline CDR1 is MNHNY and CDR2 SVGAGI (reference sequence). The CDR3 spans 16 residues. With 7 bases removed from V and 2 bases from J, the gap between germline ends came to 21 bases. CDR3 protein: CASITQEGPEAYEQYF. The CDR3 region has the DNA TGTGCCAGCATCACCCAGGAGGGGCCCGAGGCCTACGAGCAGTACTTC.

Points on this clonotype: One end of the junction does not line up with germline, which may come from a read error. V and J are TRBV10-3 and TRBJ1-5; weak D call: TRBD1 (6 bases). Germline V CDR1 and CDR2: ENHRY, SYGVKD. The CDR3 loop spans 13 amino acids. CDR3 amino acids: CALSKQGNRPQHF. The DNA of the CDR3 is TGTGCCCTCAGTAAACAGGGCAATCGGCCCCAGCATTTT.